This T cell receptor beta chain was captured in a study of T cells in Graves' hyperthyroidism and ophthalmopathy. Recently diagnosed hyperthyroidism of less than 2 months' duration affected patients aged 18 to 65. The CDR3 sequence is 14 residues long. CDR1 and CDR2 from the germline V gene are LGHNT and FRNRAP. V was cut by 2 bases and J by 11 bases, with 18 bases left in between. TCR beta CDR3 regions were amplified from RNA transcripts. A set of HTBI primers served as the primers for a first-round RT-PCR of the TCR CDR3. TCRdb re-called the multiplex PCR reads through MiXCR, storing one row per CDR3 protein. The sample has roughly 580,000 distinct CDR3 sequences; around 46% are singletons.

This chain connects TRBV12-5 to TRBJ1-1; D is ambiguous. The sequence came from a woman younger than 35 with Graves' hyperthyroidism. What was sequenced was peripheral blood or thyroid tissue (not recorded which). The chain's CDR3 is CASGLPLKGREAFF. Here the CDR3 DNA reads TGTGCTAGTGGTTTGCCCCTGAAAGGACGGGAGGCTTTCTTT. The whole variable domain, filled in from reference TRBV12-5 and TRBJ1-1, reads DARVTQTPRHKVTEMGQEVTMRCQPILGHNTVFWYRQTMMQGLELLAYFRNRAPLDDSGMPKDRFSAEMPDATLATLKIQPSEPRDSAVYFCASGLPLKGREAFFGQGTRLTVV.